The next 12 T cell receptor beta chains were all read from a single sample in a study of a mutant IDH1 vaccine in newly diagnosed glioma. No antigens are known for them. TCRdb's table, derived via immunoSEQ multiplex PCR, lists solely in-frame clones and lacks some. This table has approximately 82,000 clones, approximately 85% appearing once. The time point is: week 23, last vaccination. In every dose of vaccine, 300 ug of mutant IDH1 20-mer peptide was given alongside topical imiquimod. The source material was PBMCs, sampled from a glioma patient whose treatment included an IDH1 peptide vaccine. These receptors were collected from a woman in her forties or fifties with glioma.

This clone was counted once. V usage is TRBV7-7 and J usage is TRBJ2-7; TRBD2 might be the D (6 bases). CDR1 SSHAT and CDR2 FNYEAQ come from the germline V gene (reference sequence). The CDR3 length is 11 residues. The CDR3 loop reads CATSAGYEQYF. The DNA of the CDR3 is TGTGCTACCTCGGCGGGGTACGAGCAGTACTTC.

V is TRBV14 and J is TRBJ2-7; 7 bases agree with TRBD2. The CDR3 runs to 13 residues. The germline V gene has CDR1 SGHDN and CDR2 FVKESK. The junction had 8 bases not matched to a gene; V was cut back by 10 bases and J by 2 bases. This CDR3 is CATSSGPPYEQYF. CDR3 DNA sequence: TGTGCCACCTCTAGCGGACCTCCCTACGAGCAGTACTTC.

DNA of the CDR3: TGTGCCAGCAGCTTAGAACAGCTTGAAGCTTTCTTT. This encodes CASSLEQLEAFF. The V call is TRBV7-9, the J call TRBJ1-1; D is undetermined. Per germline, CDR1 SEHNR and CDR2 FQNEAQ (reference sequence). V lost 1 base and J lost 7, with 7 bases in between. The CDR3 runs 12 residues.

V gene TRBV11-2 combines with J gene TRBJ1-2; D perhaps matches TRBD1 (6 bases). CDR1 and CDR2 from the germline V gene are SGHAT and FQNNGV. Trimming took 1 base from V and 7 from J, leaving 13 bases between them. The CDR3 has 14 amino acids. The CDR3 sequence is CASSLGQEASGYTF. DNA for the CDR3: TGTGCCAGCAGCTTAGGACAGGAGGCCTCTGGCTACACCTTC.

The chain combines TRBV11-2 with TRBJ2-3, with D possibly being TRBD2 (5 bases). V lost 1 base, J lost 3 bases, and 11 bases lay in between. The germline V gene encodes CDR1 SGHAT and CDR2 FQNNGV. This CDR3 contains 15 residues. This chain's CDR3 is CASSLGVSETDTQYF. CDR3 nucleotide sequence: TGTGCCAGCAGCTTAGGGGTTAGCGAGACAGATACGCAGTATTTT.

This rearrangement joins TRBV2 to TRBJ2-4; D unresolved. This CDR3 is 14 amino acids long. The germline V and J ends were trimmed by 6 bases and 0 bases, with 9 bases remaining between them. Per the germline V gene, CDR1 is SNHLY and CDR2 is FYNNEI. The CDR3: CASRTRLAKNIQYF. The CDR3 DNA follows: TGTGCCAGCAGGACGAGGTTAGCCAAAAACATTCAGTACTTC.

The chain joins TRBV7-9 to TRBJ2-3; TRBD2 agrees at 12 bases. Germline lookup yields CDR1 SEHNR and CDR2 FQNEAQ (reference sequence). J lost 5 bases, V lost 1 base, and 4 bases had no gene match. The CDR3 loop spans 16 amino acids. For the CDR3, the DNA is TGTGCCAGCAGCTTAGGACTAGCGGGAGAACAAGATACGCAGTATTTT. This encodes CASSLGLAGEQDTQYF. The full variable domain, completed using reference TRBV7-9 and TRBJ2-3, is DTGVSQNPRHKITKRGQNVTFRCDPISEHNRLYWYRQTLGQGPEFLTYFQNEAQLEKSRLLSDRFSAERPKGSFSTLEIQRTEQGDSAMYLCASSLGLAGEQDTQYFGPGTRLTVL.

This chain connects TRBV6-1 to TRBJ2-7, with TRBD1 as a possible D gene (6 bases). The CDR3 consists of 13 residues. Germline V gene lookup returns CDR1 MNHNS and CDR2 SASEGT. Trimming left V 5 bases short and J 4 bases short, with 12 bases between. CDR3 sequence (DNA): TGTGCCAGCAGTCCCCGCACAGGGTACGAGCAGTACTTC. Protein sequence: CASSPRTGYEQYF.

V gene TRBV7-3 combines with J gene TRBJ2-1; 8 bases are a match to TRBD2. In germline, CDR1 is SGHTA, CDR2 FQGTGA. The CDR3 is made up of 15 amino acids. Trimming at V came to 1 base and at J to 7 bases, leaving 6 bases not matched to a gene. CDR3 region: CASSLIPSGFNEQFF. The CDR3 DNA is TGTGCCAGCAGCTTAATTCCTAGCGGGTTTAATGAGCAGTTCTTC. Full variable domain (outside the CDR3, taken from reference TRBV7-3 and TRBJ2-1): GAGVSQTPSNKVTEKGKYVELRCDPISGHTALYWYRQSLGQGPEFLIYFQGTGAADDSGLPNDRFFAVRPEGSVSTLKIQRTERGDSAVYLCASSLIPSGFNEQFFGPGTRLTVL.

This clone was counted once. V is TRBV28 and J is TRBJ1-5, with D unresolved. The CDR3 runs 13 residues. CDR1 is MDHEN, CDR2 SYDVKM, per germline. Deletions cut 6 bases from V and 4 bases from J, with 10 bases between. This chain's CDR3 is CASRETENQPQHF. In DNA form, the CDR3 reads TGTGCCAGCAGAGAGACGGAGAATCAGCCCCAGCATTTT.

This chain connects TRBV6-1 to TRBJ2-3, with 9 bases that match TRBD2. This CDR3 contains 16 residues. Germline V gene sequence: CDR1 MNHNS, CDR2 SASEGT. The V and J ends lost 4 bases and 3 bases, in that order; junction bases with no gene match: 8. The DNA of the CDR3 is TGTGCCAGCAGTGGTTCGGCAGCGGGAGGAACAGATACGCAGTATTTT. It is translated as CASSGSAAGGTDTQYF.

This sequence joins TRBV30 and TRBJ2-7, with TRBD1 identical over 8 bases. J was trimmed by 1 base and V by 3 bases; bases with no gene match: 2. The CDR3 totals 13 residues. Germline CDR1 is GTSNPN and CDR2 is SVGIG (reference sequence). CDR3 in amino acids: CAWRGTGSYEQYF. DNA of the CDR3: TGTGCCTGGAGGGGGACAGGTTCCTACGAGCAGTACTTC.